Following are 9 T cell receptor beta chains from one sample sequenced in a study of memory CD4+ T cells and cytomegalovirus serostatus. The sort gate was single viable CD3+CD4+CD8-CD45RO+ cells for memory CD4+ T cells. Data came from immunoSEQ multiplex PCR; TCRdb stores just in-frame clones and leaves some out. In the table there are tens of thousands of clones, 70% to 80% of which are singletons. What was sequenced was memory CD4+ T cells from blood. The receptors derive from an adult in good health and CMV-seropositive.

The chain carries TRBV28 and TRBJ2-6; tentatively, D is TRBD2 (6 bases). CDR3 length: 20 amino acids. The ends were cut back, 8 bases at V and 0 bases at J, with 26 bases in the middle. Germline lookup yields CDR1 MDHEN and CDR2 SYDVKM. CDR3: CASHPSPGGTTLSGANVLTF. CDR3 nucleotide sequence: TGTGCCAGCCACCCATCCCCGGGCGGGACCACACTCTCTGGGGCCAACGTCCTGACTTTC.

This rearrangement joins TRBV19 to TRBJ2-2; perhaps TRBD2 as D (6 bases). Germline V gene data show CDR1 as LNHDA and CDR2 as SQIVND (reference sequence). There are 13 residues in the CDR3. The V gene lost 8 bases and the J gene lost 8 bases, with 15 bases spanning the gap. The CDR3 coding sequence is TGTGCCAGTTCGGGACTCTCGGTGGGGGAGCTGTTTTTT. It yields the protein CASSGLSVGELFF.

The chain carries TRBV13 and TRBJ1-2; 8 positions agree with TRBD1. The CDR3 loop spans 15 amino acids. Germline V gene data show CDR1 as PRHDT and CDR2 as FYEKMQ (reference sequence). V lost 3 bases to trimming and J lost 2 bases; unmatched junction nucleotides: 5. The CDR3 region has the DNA TGTGCCAGCAGCTTGCAAGGACAGGGAAACTATGGCTACACCTTC. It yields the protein CASSLQGQGNYGYTF.

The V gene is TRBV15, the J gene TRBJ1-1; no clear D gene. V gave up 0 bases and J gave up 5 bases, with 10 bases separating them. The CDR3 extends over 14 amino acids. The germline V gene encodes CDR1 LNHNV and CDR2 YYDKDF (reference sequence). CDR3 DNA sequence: TGTGCCACCAGCAGAGATACCGTGGGTACTGAAGCTTTCTTT. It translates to CATSRDTVGTEAFF. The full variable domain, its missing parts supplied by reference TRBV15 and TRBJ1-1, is DAMVIQNPRYQVTQFGKPVTLSCSQTLNHNVMYWYQQKSSQAPKLLFHYYDKDFNNEADTPDNFQSRRPNTSFCFLDIRSPGLGDTAMYLCATSRDTVGTEAFFGQGTRLTVV.

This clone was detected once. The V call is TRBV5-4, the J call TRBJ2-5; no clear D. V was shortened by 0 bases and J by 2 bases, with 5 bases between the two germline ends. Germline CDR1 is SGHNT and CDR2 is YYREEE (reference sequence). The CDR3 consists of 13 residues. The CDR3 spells CASSLETQETQYF. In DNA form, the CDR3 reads TGTGCCAGCAGCTTGGAAACACAAGAGACCCAGTACTTC.

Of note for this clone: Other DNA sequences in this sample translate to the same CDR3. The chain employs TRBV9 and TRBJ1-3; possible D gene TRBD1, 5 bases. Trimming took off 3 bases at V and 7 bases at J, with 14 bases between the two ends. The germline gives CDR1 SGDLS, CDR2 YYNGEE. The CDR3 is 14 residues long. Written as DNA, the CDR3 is TGTGCCAGCAGCGCTGGGACCGCCGGGAACACCATATATTTT. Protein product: CASSAGTAGNTIYF.

This CDR3 reads CASSQDYSYGYTF. DNA for the CDR3: TGTGCCAGCAGCCAAGACTACAGCTATGGCTACACCTTC. The V and J genes are TRBV14 and TRBJ1-2; no definite D call. The germline V and J ends were trimmed by 0 bases and 4 bases, with 6 bases remaining between them. Per germline, CDR1 SGHDN and CDR2 FVKESK. The CDR3 length is 13 residues.

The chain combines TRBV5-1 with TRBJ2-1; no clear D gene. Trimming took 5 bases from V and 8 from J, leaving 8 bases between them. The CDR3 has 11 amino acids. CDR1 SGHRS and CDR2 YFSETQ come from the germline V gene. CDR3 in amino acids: CASSDLDEQFF. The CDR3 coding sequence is TGCGCCAGCAGTGATTTGGATGAGCAGTTCTTC.

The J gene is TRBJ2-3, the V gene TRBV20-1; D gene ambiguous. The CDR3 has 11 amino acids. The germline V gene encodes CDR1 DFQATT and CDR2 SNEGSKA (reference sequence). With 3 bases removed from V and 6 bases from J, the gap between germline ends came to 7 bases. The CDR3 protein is CSASHHDTQYF. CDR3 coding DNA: TGCAGTGCTAGTCACCATGATACGCAGTATTTT.